The 10 T cell receptor beta chains below were found in one sample sequenced in a study of T cell responses to AZD1222 COVID-19 vaccine. The data were produced by immunoSEQ multiplex PCR, yet TCRdb's version contains in-frame clones alone and is incomplete. The sample lists approximately 65,000 clones; more than 70% were seen once. Specimen: peripheral blood, collected on day 0 of AZD1222 vaccination. These receptors originate from an adult in good health.

The V gene is TRBV5-5, the J gene TRBJ1-2; TRBD1 matches at 7 bases. Germline assignment: CDR1 SGHKS and CDR2 YYEKEE (reference sequence). V dropped 0 bases and J dropped 5; count of bases not matched to a gene: 7. The length of the CDR3 is 15 residues. This CDR3 reads CASSLAGEGAYGYTF. The CDR3 bases are TGTGCCAGCAGCTTGGCCGGGGAGGGGGCTTATGGCTACACCTTC. The variable domain in full, completed from reference TRBV5-5 and TRBJ1-2, reads DAGVTQSPTHLIKTRGQQVTLRCSPISGHKSVSWYQQVLGQGPQFIFQYYEKEERGRGNFPDRFSARQFPNYSSELNVNALLLGDSALYLCASSLAGEGAYGYTFGSGTRLTVV.

This rearrangement joins TRBV10-3 to TRBJ2-1, with 8 bases lining up with TRBD1. The CDR3 consists of 14 residues. Germline assignment: CDR1 ENHRY and CDR2 SYGVKD. The trim removed 7 bases at V and 4 bases at J, leaving 6 bases unmatched. CDR3 loop: CAIKTGQAYNEQFF. The DNA of the CDR3 is TGTGCCATCAAGACGGGACAGGCATACAATGAGCAGTTCTTC.

The chain links TRBV9 to TRBJ1-1; 8 positions agree with TRBD1. Germline CDR1 reads SGDLS; CDR2 reads YYNGEE. V shed 4 bases, J shed 3 bases, and the junction held 8 bases outside the gene matches. CDR3 length: 15 residues. The CDR3 loop reads CASSSRTGSDTEAFF. The DNA of the CDR3 is TGTGCCAGCAGCTCCAGGACAGGGAGTGACACTGAAGCTTTCTTT.

The V gene is TRBV27, the J gene TRBJ2-3; D remains ambiguous. Trimming took 5 bases from V and 0 from J, leaving 15 bases between them. In germline, CDR1 is MNHEY, CDR2 SMNVEV (reference sequence). CDR3 length: 16 amino acids. The CDR3 here is CASSPIRRSSTDTQYF. CDR3 nucleotide sequence: TGTGCCAGCAGTCCTATCAGGAGATCTAGCACAGATACGCAGTATTTT.

CDR3 in DNA: TGTGCCAGCAGTGAATTTCTGTCCCGGGGCACTGAAGCTTTCTTT. Translated: CASSEFLSRGTEAFF. The gene calls are TRBV6-1 and TRBJ1-1; D call uncertain. Germline values: CDR1 MNHNS, CDR2 SASEGT. The CDR3 contains 15 residues. Deletions cut 2 bases from V and 4 bases from J, with 14 bases between.

Here the CDR3 reads CAWRAGGLPQETQYF. The CDR3 nucleotides are TGTGCCTGGAGGGCGGGGGGGCTCCCACAAGAGACCCAGTACTTC. This rearrangement joins TRBV30 to TRBJ2-5; TRBD2 matches 9 bases. J lost 2 bases, V lost 3 bases, and 7 bases had no gene match. Germline CDR1 reads GTSNPN; CDR2 reads SVGIG (reference sequence). The CDR3 consists of 15 residues.

The V call is TRBV5-1, the J call TRBJ2-1, with D unclear. This CDR3 is 14 amino acids long. V was clipped by 0 bases and J by 1 base, with 5 bases between them. The V gene's germline CDR1 is SGHRS and CDR2 YFSETQ. In nucleotides, the CDR3 is TGCGCCAGCAGCTTGGAGGTGTCCTACAATGAGCAGTTCTTC. Its protein is CASSLEVSYNEQFF.

The J gene is TRBJ2-5, the V gene TRBV11-3; D ambiguous. Germline CDR1 SGHNT, CDR2 YENEEA. There are 13 residues in the CDR3. V was pared by 5 bases and J by 4 bases, with 11 bases between. CDR3 nucleotides: TGTGCCAGCAGCATGCGGCCCCGAGAGACCCAGTACTTC. Protein: CASSMRPRETQYF.

The chain joins TRBV9 to TRBJ2-3; D gene unclear. In germline, CDR1 is SGDLS, CDR2 YYNGEE. The CDR3 contains 16 residues. V lost 0 bases to trimming and J lost 0 bases, with 11 bases between them. Here the CDR3 reads CASSVEVRTSTDTQYF. Written as DNA, the CDR3 is TGTGCCAGCAGCGTAGAAGTGAGAACTAGCACAGATACGCAGTATTTT.

The chain uses TRBV28 and TRBJ1-6; no clear D. The V end was cut by 5 bases, the J end by 12 bases, with 11 bases between. Germline CDR1 MDHEN, CDR2 SYDVKM. The CDR3 consists of 12 residues. CDR3 nucleotide sequence: TGTGCCAGCAGTGAACCCGGGCTACCCCTCCACTTT. Translating it yields CASSEPGLPLHF.